The source of this TCR beta chain is a study of T cell repertoires in cytomegalovirus infection. At the level of the study: Matching HLA type and CMV infection were both indicated by public TCR beta signatures.

This clonotype was observed many times. Its antigen is unidentified. A single record per CDR3 protein comes from TCRdb applying MiXCR to the reads. The sample includes about 280,000 distinct CDR3 sequences, about 20% seen only once; the top ten take roughly 19%. Trimming stripped 2 bases from V and 7 bases from J, with 12 bases between. Germline assignment: CDR1 SGHTA and CDR2 FQGTGA. The CDR3 is made up of 13 amino acids. The chain has TRBV7-3 and TRBJ2-7; tentatively, D is TRBD2 (5 bases). The source material was cultured PBMCs, sampled from culture after CMV antigen stimulation. The clonotype comes from a human donor in good health (CMV status not recorded). Some clones in this sample may be carry-over from other donors' samples. This CDR3 is CASSLLPTGEQYF. CDR3 in DNA: TGTGCCAGCAGCTTACTACCCACGGGGGAGCAGTACTTC. The variable domain in full, completed from reference TRBV7-3 and TRBJ2-7, reads GAGVSQTPSNKVTEKGKYVELRCDPISGHTALYWYRQSLGQGPEFLIYFQGTGAADDSGLPNDRFFAVRPEGSVSTLKIQRTERGDSAVYLCASSLLPTGEQYFGPGTRLTVT.